This T cell receptor (beta chain) was captured by sequencing in a study of CD8 T cells in Susac syndrome. The RNA, about 0.45 to 1 ug, was put through reverse transcription using random hexamers. TCRdb processed the immunoSEQ multiplex PCR reads anew with MiXCR; each CDR3 protein has one entry. This table holds around 270,000 distinct CDR3 sequences, approximately 85% found once. This TCR derives from a human donor with multiple sclerosis. The sample was CD8+ T cells from PBMCs.

The CDR3 nucleotides read TGTGCCAGCAGCTTACAGACAGTGCAAGAGACCCAGTACTTC. Its protein product is CASSLQTVQETQYF. The chain employs TRBV7-9 and TRBJ2-5; tentatively, D is TRBD1 (5 bases). The V end was cut by 2 bases, the J end by 2 bases, with 9 bases between. The CDR3 sequence is 14 residues long. Per the germline V gene, CDR1 is SEHNR and CDR2 is FQNEAQ (reference sequence).